A selection of T cell receptor beta chains follows, all from one sample in a study of blood T cell repertoires in COVID-19. Method: immunoSEQ multiplex PCR; TCRdb's copy keeps in-frame clones and lacks some. The table includes roughly 90,000 clones, 85% detected once. Sequencing used peripheral blood. These receptors were obtained from a man between 50 and 59 years old with acute or convalescent COVID-19. Each CDR3 is given with its conserved first and last residue. Fields, in order: J gene, V gene, D gene, CDR3 protein. A D gene is named only where the DNA matches it firmly.

TRBJ2-7 | TRBV30 | TRBD1 | CAWSLSGGHEQYF
TRBJ1-1 | TRBV18 | TRBD1 | CASSPGQGARDTEAFF
TRBJ2-7 | TRBV5-1 | TRBD2 | CASSVSAGGLSEQYF
TRBJ1-2 | TRBV27 | TRBD1 | CASRRGSGTGLYGYTF
TRBJ2-1 | TRBV23-1 | TRBD1 | CASSPSGQGIKDEQFF
TRBJ1-5 | TRBV18 | . | CASSPSRGEEQPQHF
TRBJ2-5 | TRBV7-8 | TRBD2 | CASSLVSGTVQETQYF
TRBJ1-1 | TRBV6-5 | . | CASSVTTGLNTEAFF
TRBJ2-7 | TRBV25-1 | TRBD1 | CASSLKGQPYEQYF
TRBJ2-7 | TRBV18 | . | CASSPEAGVGEQYF